This T cell receptor (beta chain) appears in the sequencing data of a study of shared clonotypes between healthy human individuals. Background on the study: The donors, two women and three men, were aged 18 to 49.

Study findings and constraints: Collection of samples was limited to blood; tissue repertoires likely differ.

None of the donors, who were healthy HIV-negative adults, had recently had acute infections or vaccinations. Repertoires were generated with immunoSEQ multiplex PCR, while TCRdb's copy carries only in-frame clones and drops some. The sample consists of under 850,000 clones, over 60% of them appearing once. Comments on this clone: Its antigen is currently unknown.

In germline, CDR1 is SNHLY, CDR2 FYNNEI. V gave up 2 bases and J gave up 6 bases; unmatched junction bases: 7. The CDR3 extends over 15 amino acids. Specimen: memory CD4+ T cells sorted from blood. Subset denoted: CD45RA-negative fraction. This clonotype was obtained from a woman between 25 and 40 years old in good health. The V and J genes are TRBV2 and TRBJ2-7; 10 bases fit TRBD2. CDR3 loop: CASSEMLAGEREQYF. In DNA form, the CDR3 reads TGTGCCAGCAGTGAAATGCTAGCGGGAGAACGCGAGCAGTACTTC. The full variable domain, its missing parts supplied by reference TRBV2 and TRBJ2-7, is EPEVTQTPSHQVTQMGQEVILRCVPISNHLYFYWYRQILGQKVEFLVSFYNNEISEKSEIFDDQFSVERPDGSNFTLKIRSTKLEDSAMYFCASSEMLAGEREQYFGPGTRLTVT.